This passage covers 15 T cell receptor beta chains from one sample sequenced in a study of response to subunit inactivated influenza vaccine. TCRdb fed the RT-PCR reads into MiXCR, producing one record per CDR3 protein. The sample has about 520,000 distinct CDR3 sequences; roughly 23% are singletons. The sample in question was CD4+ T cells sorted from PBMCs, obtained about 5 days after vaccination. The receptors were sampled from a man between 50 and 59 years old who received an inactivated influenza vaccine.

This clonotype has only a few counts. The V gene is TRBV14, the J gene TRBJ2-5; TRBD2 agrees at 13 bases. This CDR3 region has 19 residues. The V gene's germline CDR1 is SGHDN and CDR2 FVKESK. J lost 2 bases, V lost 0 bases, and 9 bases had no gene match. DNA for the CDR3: TGTGCCAGCAGCCAAGATGCCGGGACTAGCGGGACCGCACAAGAGACCCAGTACTTC. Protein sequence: CASSQDAGTSGTAQETQYF.

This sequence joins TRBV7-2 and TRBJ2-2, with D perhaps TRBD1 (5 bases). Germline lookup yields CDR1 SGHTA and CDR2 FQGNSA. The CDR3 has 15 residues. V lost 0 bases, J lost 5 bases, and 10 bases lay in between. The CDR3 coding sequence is TGTGCCAGCAGCTTAGCAGGGGCCTTTACCGGGGAGCTGTTTTTT. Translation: CASSLAGAFTGELFF.

Written as DNA, the CDR3 is TGTGCCAGCAGCTTACAGGGGGCAATGTACGAGCAGTACTTC. Translating it yields CASSLQGAMYEQYF. The gene calls are TRBV11-1 and TRBJ2-7, with 8 bases matching TRBD1. The germline V gene has CDR1 SGHAT and CDR2 FQDESV (reference sequence). Trimming took 2 bases from V and 4 from J; bases not matched to a gene: 4. The CDR3 spans 14 residues.

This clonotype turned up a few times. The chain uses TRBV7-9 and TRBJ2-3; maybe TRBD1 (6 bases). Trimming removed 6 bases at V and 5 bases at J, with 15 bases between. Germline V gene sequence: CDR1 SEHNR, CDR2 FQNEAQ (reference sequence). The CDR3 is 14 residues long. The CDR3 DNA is TGTGCCAGCAGATCCGGGACAATCGAAGATACGCAGTATTTT. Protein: CASRSGTIEDTQYF.

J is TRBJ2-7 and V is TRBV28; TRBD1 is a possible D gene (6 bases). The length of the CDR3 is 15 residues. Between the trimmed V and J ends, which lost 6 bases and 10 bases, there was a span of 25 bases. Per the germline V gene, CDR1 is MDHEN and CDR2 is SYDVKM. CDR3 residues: CASSSSGSDRGRQYF. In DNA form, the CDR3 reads TGTGCCAGCAGCTCCTCGGGGTCGGACAGAGGGCGACAGTACTTC.

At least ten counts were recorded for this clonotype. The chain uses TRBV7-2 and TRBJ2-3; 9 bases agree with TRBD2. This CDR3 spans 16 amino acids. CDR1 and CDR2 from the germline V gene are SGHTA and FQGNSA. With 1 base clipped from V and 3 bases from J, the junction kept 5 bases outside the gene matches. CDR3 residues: CASSLGLAGRTDTQYF. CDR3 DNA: TGTGCCAGCAGCTTAGGTCTAGCGGGAAGGACAGATACGCAGTATTTT.

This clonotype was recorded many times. This chain's CDR3 is CASSSERVGETQYF. CDR3 coding DNA: TGTGCCAGCAGCTCAGAGCGGGTAGGAGAGACCCAGTACTTC. This chain joins TRBV11-2 and TRBJ2-5, with D perhaps matching TRBD2 (6 bases). This CDR3 is 14 amino acids long. V was cut by 4 bases and J by 4 bases, with 13 bases left in between. Germline CDR1 SGHAT, CDR2 FQNNGV.

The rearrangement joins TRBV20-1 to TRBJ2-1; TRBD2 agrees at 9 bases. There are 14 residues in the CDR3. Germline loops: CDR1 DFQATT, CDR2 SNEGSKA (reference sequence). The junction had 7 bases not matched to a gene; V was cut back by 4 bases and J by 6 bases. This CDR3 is CSAKKREALNEQFF. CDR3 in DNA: TGCAGTGCTAAAAAGCGGGAGGCCCTCAATGAGCAGTTCTTC.

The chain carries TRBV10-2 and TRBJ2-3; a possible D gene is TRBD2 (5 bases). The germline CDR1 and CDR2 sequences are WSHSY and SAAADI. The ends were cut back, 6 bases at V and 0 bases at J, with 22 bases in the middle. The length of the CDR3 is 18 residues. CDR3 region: CASSERVVYRPSTDTQYF. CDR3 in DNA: TGCGCCAGCAGCGAGAGGGTGGTCTACCGTCCTAGCACAGATACGCAGTATTTT.

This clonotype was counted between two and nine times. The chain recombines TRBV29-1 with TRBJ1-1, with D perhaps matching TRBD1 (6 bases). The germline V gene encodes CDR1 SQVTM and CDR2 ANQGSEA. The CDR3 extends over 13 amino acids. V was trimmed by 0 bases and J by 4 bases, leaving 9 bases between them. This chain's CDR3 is CSVEDQGGTEAFF. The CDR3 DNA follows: TGCAGCGTTGAAGATCAAGGGGGCACTGAAGCTTTCTTT.

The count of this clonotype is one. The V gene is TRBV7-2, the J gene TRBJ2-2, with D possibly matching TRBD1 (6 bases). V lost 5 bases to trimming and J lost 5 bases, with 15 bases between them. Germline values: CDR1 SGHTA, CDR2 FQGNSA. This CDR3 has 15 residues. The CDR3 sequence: CASSPFVGATGELFF. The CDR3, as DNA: TGTGCCAGCAGCCCGTTCGTGGGGGCGACCGGGGAGCTGTTTTTT.

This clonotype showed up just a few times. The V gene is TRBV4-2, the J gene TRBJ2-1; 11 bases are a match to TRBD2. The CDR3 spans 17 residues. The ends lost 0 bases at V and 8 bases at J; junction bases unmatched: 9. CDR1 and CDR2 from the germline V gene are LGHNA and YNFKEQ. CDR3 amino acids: CASSQDLTSGRLHEQFF. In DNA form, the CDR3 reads TGTGCCAGCAGCCAAGACCTTACTAGCGGGAGATTGCATGAGCAGTTCTTC.

The CDR3 nucleotides read TGTGCCAGCAGCTTAGATCTTGAGAGTGAGCAGTTCTTC. It codes for CASSLDLESEQFF. The V gene is TRBV11-3, the J gene TRBJ2-1; D ambiguous. Germline assignment: CDR1 SGHNT and CDR2 YENEEA. V was cut by 0 bases and J by 9 bases, with 9 bases left in between. This CDR3 spans 13 amino acids. Looking up the rest from reference TRBV11-3 and TRBJ2-1 gives the full variable domain: EAGVVQSPRYKIIEKKQPVAFWCNPISGHNTLYWYLQNLGQGPELLIRYENEEAVDDSQLPKDRFSAERLKGVDSTLKIQPAELGDSAVYLCASSLDLESEQFFGPGTRLTVL.

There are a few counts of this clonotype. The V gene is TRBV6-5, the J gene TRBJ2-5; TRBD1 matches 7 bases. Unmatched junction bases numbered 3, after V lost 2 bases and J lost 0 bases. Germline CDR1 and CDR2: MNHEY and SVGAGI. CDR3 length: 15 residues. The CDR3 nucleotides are TGTGCCAGCAGTTACACCGGGACAGACCAAGAGACCCAGTACTTC. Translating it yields CASSYTGTDQETQYF.

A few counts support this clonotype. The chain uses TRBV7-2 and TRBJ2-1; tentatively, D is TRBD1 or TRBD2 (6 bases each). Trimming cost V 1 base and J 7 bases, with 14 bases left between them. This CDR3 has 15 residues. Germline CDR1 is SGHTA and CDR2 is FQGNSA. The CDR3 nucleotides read TGTGCCAGCAGCTTAGTTGGAGGGGGGCGGAATGAGCAGTTCTTC. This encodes CASSLVGGGRNEQFF.